These 2 T cell receptor beta chains were all obtained from the same sample, sequenced in a study of OX40 agonist ivuxolimab in advanced cancers. The table came from immunoSEQ multiplex PCR; TCRdb's copy has only in-frame clones and leaves some out. The table lists 90,000 to 100,000 clones, approximately 94% of them singletons, with around 2% in the top ten. The sample was CD4+ or CD8+ T cells sorted from blood, taken in a trial of the OX40 agonist ivuxolimab. The receptors originated from an adult with an advanced solid tumor such as melanoma, head and neck, liver or kidney cancer.

Note on this clone: The junction differs from germline at one of its ends, possibly a read error. The chain recombines TRBV2 with TRBJ1-4; D is undetermined. This CDR3 has 17 residues. Germline CDR1 is SNHLY and CDR2 is FYNNEI. The CDR3 protein is CASSVYGTPATNEELFF. The CDR3 coding sequence is TGTGCCAGCAGTGTTTACGGCACACCCGCAACTAATGAAGAACTGTTTTTT.

V is TRBV5-6 and J is TRBJ2-2, with 8 bases that match TRBD2. Looked up from germline, CDR1 is SGHDT and CDR2 is YYEEEE. Trimming cost V 1 base and J 5 bases; bases outside gene matches: 4. The CDR3 sequence is 15 residues long. This CDR3 reads CASSLPASGTGELFF. The CDR3 region has the DNA TGTGCCAGCAGCTTGCCGGCTAGCGGGACCGGGGAGCTGTTTTTT.